Below are 19 T cell receptor beta chains sequenced from a single sample in a study of blood T cell repertoires in COVID-19. Assay used: immunoSEQ multiplex PCR; TCRdb lists only in-frame clones, some missing. The sample consists of roughly 230,000 clones, 90% of them appearing once. What was sequenced was peripheral blood. The receptors originated from an older woman with COVID-19, enrolled during active disease.

The chain is built from TRBV4-3 and TRBJ2-7; TRBD2 matches 9 bases. The CDR3 loop spans 16 amino acids. V shed 0 bases, J shed 1 base, and the junction held 4 bases outside the gene matches. Per germline, CDR1 LGHNA and CDR2 YSLEER. The CDR3 protein is CASSQDAGGDSYEQYF. The CDR3 DNA follows: TGCGCCAGCAGCCAAGATGCGGGGGGGGATTCCTACGAGCAGTACTTC.

The chain joins TRBV30 to TRBJ1-1; maybe TRBD1 (5 bases). Germline assignment: CDR1 GTSNPN and CDR2 SVGIG (reference sequence). V gave up 2 bases and J gave up 0 bases, with 7 bases separating them. There are 13 residues in the CDR3. The CDR3 region has the DNA TGTGCCTGGAGTTTGGACATGAACACTGAAGCTTTCTTT. The encoded protein is CAWSLDMNTEAFF. Full variable domain (outside the CDR3, taken from reference TRBV30 and TRBJ1-1): SQTIHQWPATLVQPVGSPLSLECTVEGTSNPNLYWYRQAAGRGLQLLFYSVGIGQISSEVPQNLSASRPQDRQFILSSKKLLLSDSGFYLCAWSLDMNTEAFFGQGTRLTVV.

The chain combines TRBV11-3 with TRBJ1-1; tentative D call: TRBD1 (6 bases). This CDR3 is built from 14 residues. The V end lost 5 bases, the J end lost 0 bases, and 10 bases lay between the germline ends. Germline V gene sequence: CDR1 SGHNT, CDR2 YENEEA. The DNA for the CDR3 is TGTGCCAGCAGCCCAGGACAGATGAACACTGAAGCTTTCTTT. Translation: CASSPGQMNTEAFF.

The chain joins TRBV19 to TRBJ1-2; D is uncertain. V lost 4 bases and J 4 bases, leaving 7 bases between the germline ends. Germline V gives CDR1 LNHDA, CDR2 SQIVND (reference sequence). The CDR3 covers 12 residues. The CDR3 loop reads CASSSGVYGYTF. Written as DNA, the CDR3 is TGTGCCAGTAGTAGCGGGGTCTATGGCTACACCTTC.

The chain uses TRBV19 and TRBJ1-1; TRBD1 matches at 9 bases. The germline V gene encodes CDR1 LNHDA and CDR2 SQIVND (reference sequence). This CDR3 has 14 amino acids. Trimming at V came to 9 bases and at J to 0 bases, leaving 5 bases not matched to a gene. CDR3 sequence: CASAGTGMNTEAFF. CDR3 nucleotide sequence: TGTGCCAGCGCCGGGACAGGGATGAACACTGAAGCTTTCTTT.

This chain connects TRBV2 to TRBJ1-4, with TRBD1 identical over 7 bases. Germline CDR1 reads SNHLY; CDR2 reads FYNNEI. The CDR3 loop spans 16 amino acids. V shed 7 bases and J 3 bases; nucleotides not matched to a gene: 11. CDR3 amino acids: CASNTPEGAANEKLFF. The CDR3 coding sequence is TGTGCCAGCAATACCCCGGAGGGGGCTGCTAATGAAAAACTGTTTTTT.

The V gene is TRBV3-1 (or the pseudogene TRBV3-2), the J gene TRBJ2-1; D not resolved. Germline CDR1 is LGHDT and CDR2 is YNNKEL (reference sequence). This CDR3 is built from 12 residues. V was shortened by 3 bases and J by 10 bases, with 10 bases between the two germline ends. This chain's CDR3 is CASSQIGYEQFF. The CDR3 DNA reads as TGTGCCAGCAGCCAGATCGGGTACGAGCAGTTCTTC.

The chain combines TRBV27 with TRBJ1-1; 8 bases map to TRBD1. The V gene's germline CDR1 is MNHEY and CDR2 SMNVEV (reference sequence). Trimming cost V 1 base and J 7 bases; bases outside gene matches: 2. This CDR3 comprises 13 residues. In DNA form, the CDR3 reads TGTGCCAGCAGTTTATATACAGGGGGTGAAGCTTTCTTT. Its protein product is CASSLYTGGEAFF.

This clone has only a few counts. V usage is TRBV6-1 and J usage is TRBJ2-7; 8 nucleotides agree with TRBD1. CDR1 and CDR2 (germline): MNHNS, SASEGT. The CDR3 covers 14 residues. Trimming cost V 3 bases and J 2 bases; bases outside gene matches: 3. The CDR3 is CASSDTGGPYEQYF. The DNA of the CDR3 is TGTGCCAGCAGTGATACAGGGGGTCCCTACGAGCAGTACTTC.

The V gene is TRBV5-5, the J gene TRBJ1-1; 8 bases agree with TRBD1. The CDR3 runs 15 residues. Looked up from germline, CDR1 is SGHKS and CDR2 is YYEKEE (reference sequence). The junction had 3 bases not matched to a gene; V was cut back by 1 base and J by 1 base. CDR3 DNA sequence: TGTGCCAGCAGCTTGTCGGGACAGGAGAACACTGAAGCTTTCTTT. This codes for CASSLSGQENTEAFF.

This rearrangement joins TRBV7-2 to TRBJ2-7, with 7 bases that match TRBD2. Germline-derived CDR1 and CDR2 are SGHTA and FQGNSA. The CDR3 is 14 residues long. Germline trimming cut 3 bases from V and 4 bases from J; bases unmatched to any gene: 6. The CDR3 DNA follows: TGTGCCAGCAGCTTTACAGTGGGAGGGTACGAGCAGTACTTC. Protein product: CASSFTVGGYEQYF.

This chain joins TRBV19 and TRBJ2-1; 8 bases agree with TRBD1. V was pared by 6 bases and J by 2 bases, with 6 bases of the junction left unmatched. CDR1 and CDR2 from the germline V gene are LNHDA and SQIVND (reference sequence). This CDR3 region has 15 residues. The DNA of the CDR3 is TGTGCCAGTAGCACCGGGACAGGTCCCTACAATGAGCAGTTCTTC. It codes for CASSTGTGPYNEQFF. Supplemented by reference TRBV19 and TRBJ2-1, the full variable domain reads DGGITQSPKYLFRKEGQNVTLSCEQNLNHDAMYWYRQDPGQGLRLIYYSQIVNDFQKGDIAEGYSVSREKKESFPLTVTSAQKNPTAFYLCASSTGTGPYNEQFFGPGTRLTVL.

V usage is TRBV30 and J usage is TRBJ1-1; no clear D gene. CDR3 size: 14 residues. V was trimmed by 7 bases and J by 1 base, leaving 16 bases between them. Per the germline V gene, CDR1 is GTSNPN and CDR2 is SVGIG (reference sequence). The CDR3 spells CAYTFIRGNTEAFF. The DNA of the CDR3 is TGTGCCTACACTTTCATTCGGGGGAACACTGAAGCTTTCTTT.

The V call is TRBV7-2, the J call TRBJ2-1, with 7 bases fitting TRBD2. The V and J ends lost 4 bases and 4 bases, in that order; junction bases with no gene match: 7. Germline V gene sequence: CDR1 SGHTA, CDR2 FQGNSA. The CDR3 has 15 residues. The CDR3 DNA sequence: TGTGCCAGCAGCTCCTCCCGGGGGGTGTACAATGAGCAGTTCTTC. This gives the protein CASSSSRGVYNEQFF.

This chain uses TRBV7-3 with TRBJ1-1; D gene unclear. The CDR3 spans 13 residues. The V end was cut by 5 bases, the J end by 8 bases, with 15 bases between. In germline, CDR1 is SGHTA, CDR2 FQGTGA. CDR3 amino acids: CASSELGVGEAFF. In nucleotides, the CDR3 is TGTGCCAGCAGCGAACTCGGGGTAGGAGAAGCTTTCTTT.

V gene TRBV7-2 combines with J gene TRBJ2-3, with 9 bases fitting TRBD1. Trimming at V came to 4 bases and at J to 1 base, leaving 6 bases not matched to a gene. From germline, CDR1 is SGHTA and CDR2 FQGNSA. CDR3 size: 16 residues. CDR3 sequence (DNA): TGTGCCAGCAGCTGGGGGGGGACAGGGCGCACAGATACGCAGTATTTT. This translates into CASSWGGTGRTDTQYF.

The chain has TRBV4-3 and TRBJ2-1; weak D call: TRBD2 (6 bases). Trimming shortened V by 0 bases and J by 7 bases, and 16 bases separated the two germline ends. The CDR3 consists of 16 residues. Germline-derived CDR1 and CDR2 are LGHNA and YSLEER. The CDR3 protein is CASSQEVLGGRNEQFF. CDR3 DNA sequence: TGCGCCAGCAGCCAAGAAGTTCTGGGGGGACGGAATGAGCAGTTCTTC.

This chain links TRBV20-1 with TRBJ2-1; D is possibly TRBD1 (5 bases). The CDR3 covers 13 residues. Germline loops: CDR1 DFQATT, CDR2 SNEGSKA (reference sequence). V was shortened by 3 bases and J by 8 bases, with 14 bases between the two germline ends. CDR3 nucleotides: TGCAGTGCTAGTCAGGGCCTTGTGTATGAGCAGTTCTTC. Protein sequence: CSASQGLVYEQFF.

The table lists this clone with a count of one. The chain combines TRBV4-2 with TRBJ1-3; tentative D call: TRBD1 (5 bases). This CDR3 is 14 amino acids long. The germline V and J ends were trimmed by 1 base and 4 bases, with 8 bases remaining between them. Germline V gene data show CDR1 as LGHNA and CDR2 as YNFKEQ. The CDR3 sequence is CASSQVGGGNTIYF. The DNA for the CDR3 is TGTGCCAGCAGCCAAGTGGGGGGGGGAAACACCATATATTTT.